The clone carrying this T cell receptor beta chain was picked up many times. Its antigen remains unknown. CDR1 DFQATT and CDR2 SNEGSKA come from the germline V gene (reference sequence). V was shortened by 8 bases and J by 4 bases, with 17 bases between the two germline ends. This CDR3 has 13 amino acids. Universal primer sites and UMIs were introduced during 5'RACE template-switching synthesis of TCR cDNA. TCRdb called the 5' RACE reads again in MiXCR, with one record for every CDR3 protein. Seen here are roughly 150,000 distinct CDR3 sequences, more than 6% observed once, and the top ten hold roughly 0.73%. The source of the sample is a study of T cells after yellow fever vaccination. As for the study in general: It was SMART-Seq v4 Ultra Low Input that prepared the fractions with low cell numbers.

Broader study findings: Booster sampling recovered most clones from primary vaccination (approximately 96% CD4, roughly 86% CD8).

The source of this sequence is a man aged 25 to 45 who received the YFV17D yellow fever vaccine. V usage is TRBV20-1 and J usage is TRBJ1-1, with a weak D call TRBD1 (6 bases). The sequences come from CD4+ T cells sorted from PBMCs, collected 5 days after the yellow fever booster vaccination. The CDR3 protein is CSLSDRGATEAFF. DNA of the CDR3: TGCAGTCTTAGTGACCGGGGGGCCACTGAAGCTTTCTTT.